A few counts support the clone carrying this T cell receptor beta chain. Since no conserved phenylalanine or tryptophan closes the CDR3, a read error is the likely cause. The DNA is omitted, as the CDR3 cannot be located on it reliably, and the CDR3 follows TCRdb's listing. Germline CDR1 reads SGDLS; CDR2 reads YYNGEE. The CDR3 region is 13 residues in length, termini included. Genomic DNA constituted the template upon which TCR beta VDJ and CDR3 profiling was performed. MiXCR, applied by TCRdb to the reads, yields one record per CDR3 protein. The data show 400,000 to 450,000 distinct CDR3 sequences, with 55% to 70% seen just once and approximately 3.9% held by the top ten. This specimen belongs to a study of CD8+CD57+ T cells in acquired aplastic anemia. In the study overall: Sorted CD4+ and CD8+ cells yielded about 3.1 ug of DNA on average.

V gene TRBV9 combines with J gene TRBJ2-1; TRBD1, the table's D call, was not compared with the DNA. Sequencing was done on a sample of sorted CD4+, CD8+, or CD8+CD57+ T cells (not recorded which) from PBMCs. This receptor was identified in a human donor in good health, serving as a control. Here the CDR3 reads CASSVAGQAGNSL.